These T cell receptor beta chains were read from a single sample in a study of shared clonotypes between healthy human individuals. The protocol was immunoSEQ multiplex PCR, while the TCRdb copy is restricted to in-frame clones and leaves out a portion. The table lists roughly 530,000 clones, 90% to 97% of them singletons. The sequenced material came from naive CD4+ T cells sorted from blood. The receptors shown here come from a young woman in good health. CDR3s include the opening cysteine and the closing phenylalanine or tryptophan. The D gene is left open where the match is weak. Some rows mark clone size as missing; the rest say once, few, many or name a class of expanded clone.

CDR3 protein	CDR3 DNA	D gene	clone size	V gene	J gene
CASSPFGLAGTYNEQFF	TGTGCCAGCAGCCCTTTCGGACTAGCGGGGACCTACAATGAGCAGTTCTTC	TRBD2	-	TRBV27	TRBJ2-1
CASVPGASNTGELFF	TGTGCCAGCGTACCGGGCGCATCGAACACCGGGGAGCTGTTTTTT	-	-	TRBV28	TRBJ2-2
CASSPDGYNEQFF	TGTGCCAGCAGCCCGGACGGCTACAATGAGCAGTTCTTC	-	-	TRBV7-2	TRBJ2-1
CASSEMLTGAYEQYF	TGTGCCAGCAGTGAAATGTTGACAGGTGCTTACGAGCAGTACTTC	-	-	TRBV6-1	TRBJ2-7
CASSRVRRNNEQFF	TGTGCCAGCAGTAGGGTACGTCGCAACAATGAGCAGTTCTTC	-	-	TRBV6-5	TRBJ2-1
CASSLQEDTEAFF	TGTGCCAGCAGCTTACAGGAGGACACTGAAGCTTTCTTT	-	-	TRBV11-2	TRBJ1-1
CASSIQGARETQYF	TGTGCCAGTAGTATACAGGGGGCAAGAGAGACCCAGTACTTC	TRBD1	-	TRBV19	TRBJ2-5
CASSQEDSYNSPLHF	TGTGCCAGCAGCCAAGAGGACAGCTATAATTCACCCCTCCACTTT	-	-	TRBV4-2	TRBJ1-6
CASSTPGQGADEQYF	TGTGCCAGCAGTACCCCAGGACAGGGGGCCGACGAGCAGTACTTC	TRBD1	-	TRBV28	TRBJ2-7
CASRNSGRAGEQFF	TGTGCCAGCAGAAATAGCGGGAGGGCCGGTGAGCAGTTCTTC	TRBD2	-	TRBV6-5	TRBJ2-1
CATSQGGLNTGELFF	TGTGCCACGAGCCAGGGCGGGCTGAACACCGGGGAGCTGTTTTTT	-	-	TRBV15	TRBJ2-2
CASSTGTGDPAGGAGELFF	TGTGCCAGCAGTACCGGGACAGGTGATCCAGCGGGAGGAGCCGGGGAGCTGTTTTTT	-	-	TRBV27	TRBJ2-2
CASSTGQGGTGELFF	TGTGCCAGCTCAACAGGACAGGGCGGCACCGGGGAGCTGTTTTTT	TRBD1	-	TRBV18	TRBJ2-2
CASSYGTSGRFSYEQYF	TGTGCCAGTAGTTACGGGACTAGCGGGAGGTTCTCCTACGAGCAGTACTTC	TRBD2	-	TRBV19	TRBJ2-7
CASSVALQGALSGANVLTF	TGTGCCAGCAGCGTAGCTCTCCAGGGGGCCCTCTCTGGGGCCAACGTCCTGACTTTC	TRBD1	-	TRBV9	TRBJ2-6
CASSLQDRNRIYEQYF	TGTGCCAGCAGCTTACAGGACCGGAACAGGATCTACGAGCAGTACTTC	-	-	TRBV7-9	TRBJ2-7
CASRQTYIRTGTYEQYF	TGTGCCAGCAGACAAACATACATCCGGACGGGTACCTACGAGCAGTACTTC	-	-	TRBV28	TRBJ2-7
CTSSQDDPAGTNTGELFF	TGCACCAGCAGCCAAGACGATCCAGCGGGAACGAACACCGGGGAGCTGTTTTTT	-	-	TRBV1	TRBJ2-2
CASSSGVNTEAFF	TGCGCCAGCAGCTCCGGAGTGAACACTGAAGCTTTCTTT	-	-	TRBV5-1	TRBJ1-1
CATENSGPSEQYF	TGTGCCACCGAAAATTCGGGGCCGTCCGAGCAGTACTTC	-	-	TRBV28	TRBJ2-7
CASSLLGETQYF	TGTGCCAGCAGCTTGCTAGGAGAGACCCAGTACTTC	-	once	TRBV5-5	TRBJ2-5
CASSSTGTGAHEQYF	TGTGCCAGCTCGAGCACCGGGACAGGGGCCCACGAGCAGTACTTC	TRBD1	-	TRBV18	TRBJ2-7
CASSFRTSGSRRDTQYF	TGTGCCAGCAGTTTTAGGACTAGCGGGAGCCGAAGAGATACGCAGTATTTT	TRBD2	-	TRBV27	TRBJ2-3
CASSISVGEREETQYF	TGTGCCAGTAGTATAAGTGTGGGGGAGAGAGAAGAGACCCAGTACTTC	-	-	TRBV19	TRBJ2-5
CASSFWTGGYTF	TGTGCCAGCAGCTTCTGGACGGGAGGCTACACCTTC	-	once	TRBV5-4	TRBJ1-2
CASSPAVGGPVETQYF	TGTGCCAGCTCGCCCGCCGTGGGAGGGCCTGTAGAGACCCAGTACTTC	TRBD2	-	TRBV18	TRBJ2-5
CASSLSRKHYGYTF	TGTGCCAGCAGTTTGAGCCGTAAGCACTATGGCTACACCTTC	-	-	TRBV28	TRBJ1-2
CASSPAGGLDTEAFF	TGCGCCAGCAGCCCGGCCGGGGGATTGGACACTGAAGCTTTCTTT	-	-	TRBV4-1	TRBJ1-1
CASSPSGKIDTQYF	TGTGCCAGCAGTCCAAGCGGGAAAATAGATACGCAGTATTTT	TRBD2	-	TRBV28	TRBJ2-3
CASSPMGGAINYGYTF	TGTGCCAGCAGCCCCATGGGAGGGGCCATAAACTATGGCTACACCTTC	-	-	TRBV9	TRBJ1-2
CASSPSSGSGNTIYF	TGTGCCAGCTCACCAAGCTCTGGATCTGGAAACACCATATATTTT	-	-	TRBV18	TRBJ1-3
CASSLGRKAFF	TGTGCCAGCAGCTTGGGGAGGAAAGCTTTCTTT	-	-	TRBV5-6	TRBJ1-1
CASTGDTDTQYF	TGTGCCAGCACAGGGGATACAGATACGCAGTATTTT	-	once	TRBV2	TRBJ2-3
CASSLDILGTAVTEAFF	TGTGCCAGCAGCTTAGACATTCTCGGGACAGCGGTCACTGAAGCTTTCTTT	TRBD1	-	TRBV11-2	TRBJ1-1